The T cell receptor beta chain under discussion was sequenced for a study of radiotherapy plus CTLA-4 blockade in lung cancer. In the study overall: Disease control was seen in approximately 30% of patients, objective responses in 15% to 20%. Overall study results and limits: Early blood T cell clone changes and increased post-radiation serum interferon-beta were reportedly the strongest response predictors. The study found tumor-derived TCR clones expanded in blood after radiotherapy plus ipilimumab.

Measured with immunoSEQ multiplex PCR; TCRdb has only the in-frame clones, and not every one. The sample has tens of thousands of clones; 70% to 85% are singletons. Of note for this clone: Its antigen is unidentified.

The V and J ends lost 5 bases and 6 bases, in that order; junction bases with no gene match: 7. CDR1 is SGHTA and CDR2 is FQGTGA in the germline V gene. The CDR3 has 14 amino acids. V and J are TRBV7-3 and TRBJ1-1; 9 bases are shared with TRBD1. The receptor's source is a human donor with non-small cell lung cancer who had stable disease on radiotherapy plus ipilimumab. Material: peripheral blood, obtained from a patient treated with radiotherapy plus ipilimumab. CDR3: CASSPDRGWAEAFF. The CDR3 DNA reads as TGTGCCAGCAGCCCGGACAGGGGCTGGGCTGAAGCTTTCTTT.